One TCR beta chain is described in this entry. The data originate from a study of blood T cell repertoires in COVID-19. Here immunoSEQ multiplex PCR was the method, and the copy in TCRdb shows in-frame clones only, minus some. The sample carries more than 300,000 clones, 85% to 90% recorded once. V lost 0 bases and J lost 0, with 17 bases in between. The CDR3 extends over 18 amino acids. CDR1 is SGHNT and CDR2 is YYREEE in the germline V gene (reference sequence). This chain joins TRBV5-4 and TRBJ2-3, with D tentatively TRBD1 (6 bases). Sequencing was carried out using PBMCs or T cells enriched from blood (not recorded which). This TCR was sampled from a woman between 18 and 29 years old who had recovered from COVID-19. DNA of the CDR3: TGTGCCAGCAGCTTGGGACCTTCAGTGGGGACAAGCACAGATACGCAGTATTTT. Translated, it gives CASSLGPSVGTSTDTQYF.